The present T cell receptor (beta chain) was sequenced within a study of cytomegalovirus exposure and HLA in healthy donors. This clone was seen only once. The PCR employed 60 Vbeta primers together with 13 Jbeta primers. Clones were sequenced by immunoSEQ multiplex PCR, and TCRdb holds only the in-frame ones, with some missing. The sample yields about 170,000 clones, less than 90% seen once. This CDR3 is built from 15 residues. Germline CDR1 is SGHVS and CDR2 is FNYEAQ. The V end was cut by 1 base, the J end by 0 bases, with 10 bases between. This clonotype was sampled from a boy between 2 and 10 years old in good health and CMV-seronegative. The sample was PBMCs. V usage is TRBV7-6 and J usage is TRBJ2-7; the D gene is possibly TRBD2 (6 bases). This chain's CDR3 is CASSLGDGSSYEQYF. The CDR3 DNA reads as TGTGCCAGCAGCTTAGGGGACGGGAGCTCCTACGAGCAGTACTTC.